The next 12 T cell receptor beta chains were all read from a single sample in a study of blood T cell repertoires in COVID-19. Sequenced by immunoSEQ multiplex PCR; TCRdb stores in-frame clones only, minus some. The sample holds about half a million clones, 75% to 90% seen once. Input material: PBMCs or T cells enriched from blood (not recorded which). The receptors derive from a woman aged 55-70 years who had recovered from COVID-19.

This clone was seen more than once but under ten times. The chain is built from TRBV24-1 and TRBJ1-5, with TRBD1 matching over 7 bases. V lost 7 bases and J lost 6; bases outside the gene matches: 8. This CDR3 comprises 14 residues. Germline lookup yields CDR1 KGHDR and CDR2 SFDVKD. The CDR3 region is CATSAQGVGQPQHF. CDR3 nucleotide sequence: TGTGCCACCAGCGCTCAGGGGGTCGGTCAGCCCCAGCATTTT.

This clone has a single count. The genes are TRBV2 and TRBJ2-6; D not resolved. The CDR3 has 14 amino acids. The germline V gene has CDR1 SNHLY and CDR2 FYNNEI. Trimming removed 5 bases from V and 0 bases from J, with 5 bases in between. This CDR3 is CASSTVSGANVLTF. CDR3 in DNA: TGTGCCAGCAGTACTGTCTCTGGGGCCAACGTCCTGACTTTC.

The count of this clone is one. The CDR3: CASSLAGSQNSGYTF. CDR3 bases: TGCGCCAGCAGCTTGGCAGGAAGCCAGAATAGTGGCTACACCTTC. The rearrangement links TRBV5-1 to TRBJ1-2; D unresolved. V lost 0 bases and J 7 bases, leaving 16 bases between the germline ends. CDR1 is SGHRS and CDR2 is YFSETQ in the germline V gene. The CDR3 length is 15 residues.

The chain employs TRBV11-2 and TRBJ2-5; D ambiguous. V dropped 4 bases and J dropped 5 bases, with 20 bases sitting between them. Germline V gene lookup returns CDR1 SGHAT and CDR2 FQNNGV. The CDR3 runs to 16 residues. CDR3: CASSSIRPRVRETQYF. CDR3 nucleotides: TGTGCCAGCAGCTCCATCCGACCTCGGGTTCGGGAGACCCAGTACTTC.

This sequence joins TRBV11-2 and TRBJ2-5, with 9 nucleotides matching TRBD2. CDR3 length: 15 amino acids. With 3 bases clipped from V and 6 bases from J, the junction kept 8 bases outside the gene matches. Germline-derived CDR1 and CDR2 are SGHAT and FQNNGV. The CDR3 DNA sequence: TGTGCCAGCAGCTTCGGTGGCGGGGGGGAGAAGACCCAGTACTTC. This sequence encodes CASSFGGGGEKTQYF.

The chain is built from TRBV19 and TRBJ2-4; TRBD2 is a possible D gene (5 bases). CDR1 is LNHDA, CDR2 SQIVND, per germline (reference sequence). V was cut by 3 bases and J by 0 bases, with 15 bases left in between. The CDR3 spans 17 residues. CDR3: CASSISGKALAKNIQYF. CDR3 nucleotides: TGTGCCAGTAGTATCTCGGGGAAGGCCTTAGCCAAAAACATTCAGTACTTC.

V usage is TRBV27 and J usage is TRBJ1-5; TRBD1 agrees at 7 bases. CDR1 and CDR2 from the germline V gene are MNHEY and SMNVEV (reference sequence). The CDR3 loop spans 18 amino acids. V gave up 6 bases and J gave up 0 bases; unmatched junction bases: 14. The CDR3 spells CASSRTGQPTYSNQPQHF. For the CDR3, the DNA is TGTGCCAGCAGCCGGACGGGACAGCCGACTTATAGCAATCAGCCCCAGCATTTT.

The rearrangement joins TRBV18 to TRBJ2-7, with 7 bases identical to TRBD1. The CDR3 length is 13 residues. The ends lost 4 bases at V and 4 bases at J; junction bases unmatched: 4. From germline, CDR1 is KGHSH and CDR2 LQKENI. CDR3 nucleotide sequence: TGTGCCAGCTCACAGGGGGCCCGATACGAGCAGTACGTC. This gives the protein CASSQGARYEQYV.

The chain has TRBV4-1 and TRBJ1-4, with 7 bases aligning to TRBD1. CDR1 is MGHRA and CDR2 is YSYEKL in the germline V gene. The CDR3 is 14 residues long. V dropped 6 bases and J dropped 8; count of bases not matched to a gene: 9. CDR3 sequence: CASRPTGNLEKLFF. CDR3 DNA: TGCGCCAGCAGACCGACAGGGAATCTAGAAAAACTGTTTTTT.

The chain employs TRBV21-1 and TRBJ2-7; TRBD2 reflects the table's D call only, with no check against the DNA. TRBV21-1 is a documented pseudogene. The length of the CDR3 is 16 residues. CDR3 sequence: CASSSVAGGFSYEQYF. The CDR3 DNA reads TGTGCCAGCAGCAGTGTAGCGGGGGGCTTCTCCTACGAGCAGTACTTC.

Written as DNA, the CDR3 is TGTGCCACCAGTCAGGGGAACAATGAGCAGTTCTTC. It is translated as CATSQGNNEQFF. The chain combines TRBV24-1 with TRBJ2-1; tentative D call: TRBD1 (6 bases). The CDR3 loop spans 12 amino acids. V was shortened by 6 bases and J by 5 bases, with 7 bases between the two germline ends. In germline, CDR1 is KGHDR, CDR2 SFDVKD.

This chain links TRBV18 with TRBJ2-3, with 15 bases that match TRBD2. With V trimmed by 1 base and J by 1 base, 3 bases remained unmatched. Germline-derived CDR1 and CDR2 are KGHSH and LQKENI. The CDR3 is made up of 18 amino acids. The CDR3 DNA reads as TGTGCCAGCTCACCACTTGGACTAGCGGGGGGGCGCACAGATACGCAGTATTTT. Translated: CASSPLGLAGGRTDTQYF. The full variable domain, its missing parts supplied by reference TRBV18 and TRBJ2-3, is NAGVMQNPRHLVRRRGQEARLRCSPMKGHSHVYWYRQLPEEGLKFMVYLQKENIIDESGMPKERFSAEFPKEGPSILRIQQVVRGDSAAYFCASSPLGLAGGRTDTQYFGPGTRLTVL.